These 29 T cell receptor beta chains were all obtained from the same sample, sequenced in a study of cytomegalovirus exposure and HLA in healthy donors. Researchers ran the PCR with 60 Vbeta and 13 Jbeta primers. TCRdb's table, derived via immunoSEQ multiplex PCR, lists solely in-frame clones and lacks some. The sample table sets out about 140,000 clones. The source material was PBMCs. The receptors were sampled from a woman aged 18-29 years in good health and CMV-seronegative.

V usage is TRBV7-9 and J usage is TRBJ2-5; tentative D call: TRBD2 (6 bases). Per germline, CDR1 SEHNR and CDR2 FQNEAQ (reference sequence). Trimming took off 1 base at V and 5 bases at J, with 11 bases between the two ends. The CDR3 length is 14 residues. The CDR3 spells CASSLGLVSETQYF. As DNA, the CDR3 is TGTGCCAGCAGCTTAGGACTAGTCAGTGAGACCCAGTACTTC.

This rearrangement joins TRBV4-3 to TRBJ2-5; 7 bases align to TRBD2. V shed 0 bases and J 1 base; nucleotides not matched to a gene: 8. The CDR3 is 17 residues long. Germline assignment: CDR1 LGHNA and CDR2 YSLEER. This chain's CDR3 is CASSQDRQAGIQETQYF. The DNA of the CDR3 is TGCGCCAGCAGCCAAGATAGGCAAGCGGGGATCCAAGAGACCCAGTACTTC.

This rearrangement joins TRBV7-8 to TRBJ1-5, with D possibly matching TRBD1 (6 bases). Germline CDR1 SGHVS, CDR2 FQNEAQ. The CDR3 extends over 15 amino acids. Trimming shortened V by 5 bases and J by 0 bases, and 11 bases separated the two germline ends. CDR3 region: CASSADSYSNQPQHF. The CDR3 DNA follows: TGTGCCAGCAGCGCGGACAGTTATAGCAATCAGCCCCAGCATTTT.

The chain carries TRBV19 and TRBJ2-3, with 10 positions matching TRBD2. CDR3 length: 16 amino acids. Trimming cost V 0 bases and J 5 bases; bases outside gene matches: 5. CDR1 is LNHDA and CDR2 is SQIVND in the germline V gene (reference sequence). The CDR3 DNA sequence: TGTGCCAGTAGTATAGAAGCGGGAGGGGTCGTAGATACGCAGTATTTT. This translates into CASSIEAGGVVDTQYF.

This rearrangement joins TRBV7-8 to TRBJ2-3, with a tentative D call TRBD1 (6 bases). CDR1 and CDR2 from the germline V gene are SGHVS and FQNEAQ. The CDR3 is made up of 16 amino acids. V dropped 2 bases and J dropped 6 bases, with 18 bases sitting between them. CDR3 protein: CASSLPPRGGPDTQYF. CDR3 DNA: TGTGCCAGCAGCTTACCCCCCAGGGGCGGACCCGATACGCAGTATTTT.

V usage is TRBV7-7 and J usage is TRBJ1-4; 11 bases map to TRBD1. Unmatched junction bases numbered 6, after V lost 5 bases and J lost 7 bases. Per the germline V gene, CDR1 is SSHAT and CDR2 is FNYEAQ (reference sequence). CDR3 length: 15 amino acids. The CDR3 reads CASSAGTGGSEKLFF. The CDR3 DNA sequence: TGTGCCAGCAGCGCCGGGACAGGGGGAAGTGAAAAACTGTTTTTT. Combining the CDR3 with reference TRBV7-7 and TRBJ1-4 gives the whole variable domain GAGVSQSPRYKVTKRGQDVTLRCDPISSHATLYWYQQALGQGPEFLTYFNYEAQPDKSGLPSDRFSAERPEGSISTLTIQRTEQRDSAMYRCASSAGTGGSEKLFFGSGTQLSVL.

The chain has TRBV11-2 and TRBJ2-7; 12 bases are a match to TRBD2. Germline CDR1 SGHAT, CDR2 FQNNGV. Trimming removed 3 bases from V and 4 bases from J; junction bases left unmatched: 1. The CDR3 loop spans 14 amino acids. DNA for the CDR3: TGTGCCAGCAGCTTGGGGACTAGCGGGTACGAGCAGTACGTC. Its protein is CASSLGTSGYEQYV.

This rearrangement joins TRBV7-6 to TRBJ2-7, with D hard to call. CDR1 SGHVS and CDR2 FNYEAQ come from the germline V gene. This CDR3 is 15 amino acids long. The V gene lost 0 bases and the J gene lost 3 bases, with 12 bases spanning the gap. The CDR3 loop reads CASSLAPQNGYEQYF. The DNA of the CDR3 is TGTGCCAGCAGCTTAGCCCCACAGAATGGCTACGAGCAGTACTTC.

The chain carries TRBV5-1 and TRBJ2-3; tentative D call: TRBD2 (5 bases). This CDR3 contains 14 residues. Germline CDR1 and CDR2: SGHRS and YFSETQ. The germline V and J ends were trimmed by 0 bases and 4 bases, with 9 bases remaining between them. This CDR3 reads CASSLGQEADTQYF. CDR3 sequence (DNA): TGCGCCAGCAGCTTGGGCCAGGAGGCAGATACGCAGTATTTT.

The chain links TRBV6-1 to TRBJ2-7, with 7 bases lining up with TRBD2. V gave up 2 bases and J gave up 1 base; unmatched junction bases: 5. Per germline, CDR1 MNHNS and CDR2 SASEGT. The CDR3 has 15 residues. This CDR3 reads CASSEIGGRSYEQYF. CDR3 nucleotide sequence: TGTGCCAGCAGTGAAATCGGGGGGAGGTCCTACGAGCAGTACTTC.

The chain joins TRBV2 to TRBJ2-3; D is uncertain. CDR3 length: 11 amino acids. The V and J ends lost 3 bases and 7 bases respectively, with 5 bases between them. Germline-derived CDR1 and CDR2 are SNHLY and FYNNEI. CDR3: CASSDLYTQYF. The CDR3 region has the DNA TGTGCCAGCAGTGATCTGTATACGCAGTATTTT. Based on the CDR3 plus reference TRBV2 and TRBJ2-3, the full variable domain is EPEVTQTPSHQVTQMGQEVILRCVPISNHLYFYWYRQILGQKVEFLVSFYNNEISEKSEIFDDQFSVERPDGSNFTLKIRSTKLEDSAMYFCASSDLYTQYFGPGTRLTVL.

This chain uses TRBV6-1 with TRBJ2-7; a weak D match, TRBD2 (5 bases). CDR1 is MNHNS, CDR2 SASEGT, per germline. Between the trimmed V and J ends, which lost 4 bases and 0 bases, there was a span of 13 bases. This CDR3 is 15 amino acids long. The CDR3 DNA sequence: TGTGCCAGCAGTGCGGAGGCCTCCAGCTCCTACGAGCAGTACGTC. It codes for CASSAEASSSYEQYV.

V is TRBV5-1 and J is TRBJ2-3, with 7 positions matching TRBD1. The J segment lost 2 bases and the V segment lost 4 bases, leaving 7 bases of the junction unmatched. The germline V gene has CDR1 SGHRS and CDR2 YFSETQ. CDR3 size: 15 residues. The CDR3 here is CASSPGQSPTDTQYF. CDR3 bases: TGCGCCAGCAGCCCGGGACAGTCTCCCACAGATACGCAGTATTTT.

With regard to this clone: One end of the junction is discordant with germline, which a read error may explain. V gene TRBV7-7 combines with J gene TRBJ1-3; the match to TRBD1 covers 8 bases. Germline V gene lookup returns CDR1 SSHAT and CDR2 FNYEAQ (reference sequence). This CDR3 is built from 16 residues. CDR3 residues: CASSLRPTGEGNTIYF. CDR3 nucleotide sequence: TGTGCTAGCAGCTTAAGACCGACAGGGGAAGGAAACACCATATATTTT.

The chain recombines TRBV12-5 with TRBJ2-1, with 10 bases that match TRBD1. The germline gives CDR1 LGHNT, CDR2 FRNRAP. The CDR3 is 17 amino acids. J gave up 2 bases and V 0 bases, and 4 bases lay outside the gene matches. The chain's CDR3 is CASGLVRQGAPYNEQFF. CDR3 nucleotides: TGTGCTAGTGGTTTGGTTAGACAGGGGGCACCCTACAATGAGCAGTTCTTC. The full variable domain, with the rest looked up from reference TRBV12-5 and TRBJ2-1, is DARVTQTPRHKVTEMGQEVTMRCQPILGHNTVFWYRQTMMQGLELLAYFRNRAPLDDSGMPKDRFSAEMPDATLATLKIQPSEPRDSAVYFCASGLVRQGAPYNEQFFGPGTRLTVL.

The chain carries TRBV29-1 and TRBJ2-6, with 9 bases fitting TRBD1. Trimming removed 7 bases from V and 1 base from J; junction bases left unmatched: 11. Germline lookup yields CDR1 SQVTM and CDR2 ANQGSEA. The CDR3 runs 17 residues. CDR3 sequence (DNA): TGCAGCGCTGTGGACAGGGGTTTCCCTTCTGGGGCCAACGTCCTGACTTTC. Translation: CSAVDRGFPSGANVLTF.

The rearrangement uses TRBV5-4 and TRBJ2-7, with TRBD2 identical over 7 bases. The V gene end was trimmed by 0 bases and the J gene end by 0 bases; junction bases not matched to a gene: 6. Germline CDR1 is SGHNT and CDR2 is YYREEE (reference sequence). CDR3 length equals 16 residues. CDR3 sequence (DNA): TGTGCCAGCAGCTTGGATCGGCGCGGGAGCTCCTACGAGCAGTACTTC. As protein: CASSLDRRGSSYEQYF.

J is TRBJ2-1 and V is TRBV19, with 10 bases identical to TRBD2. V dropped 6 bases and J dropped 13; count of bases not matched to a gene: 9. Germline V gives CDR1 LNHDA, CDR2 SQIVND (reference sequence). This CDR3 spans 13 amino acids. CDR3: CASSTELAGNQFF. The CDR3 nucleotides read TGTGCCAGTAGCACGGAACTAGCGGGAAACCAGTTCTTC.

The V call is TRBV19, the J call TRBJ2-1, with D possibly being TRBD2 (7 bases). Germline V lookup: CDR1 LNHDA, CDR2 SQIVND (reference sequence). Trimming shortened V by 5 bases and J by 4 bases, and 15 bases separated the two germline ends. The CDR3 covers 15 residues. The CDR3 is CASSSRGGIYNEQFF. Here the CDR3 DNA reads TGTGCCAGTAGTTCTAGGGGGGGGATATACAATGAGCAGTTCTTC.

This chain connects TRBV5-8 to TRBJ1-4; weak D call: TRBD1 (5 bases). Germline V gives CDR1 SGHTS, CDR2 YDEGEE. This CDR3 has 14 amino acids. The ends were cut back, 1 base at V and 8 bases at J, with 12 bases in the middle. CDR3 protein: CASSLRQGNEKLFF. DNA for the CDR3: TGTGCCAGCAGCTTGCGTCAGGGTAACGAAAAACTGTTTTTT.

The CDR3 loop is CASSQRVNEKLFF. CDR3 nucleotides: TGTGCCAGCAGCCAGAGGGTGAATGAAAAACTGTTTTTT. This rearrangement joins TRBV11-3 to TRBJ1-4; D is uncertain. The germline gives CDR1 SGHNT, CDR2 YENEEA. V shed 5 bases and J shed 5 bases, with 9 bases lying between them. CDR3 size: 13 residues.

V gene TRBV5-1 combines with J gene TRBJ1-3; weak D call: TRBD1 (6 bases). This CDR3 region has 15 residues. V was pared by 7 bases and J by 4 bases, with 18 bases between. Germline CDR1 is SGHRS and CDR2 is YFSETQ. CDR3 sequence (DNA): TGCGCCAGCTCCACCTCTGGGGGCTCCGGAAACACCATATATTTT. Amino acids: CASSTSGGSGNTIYF.

The chain recombines TRBV28 with TRBJ2-6; the D gene is possibly TRBD2 (6 bases). Trimming shortened V by 2 bases and J by 2 bases, and 13 bases separated the two germline ends. The CDR3 totals 17 residues. Germline V CDR1 and CDR2: MDHEN, SYDVKM. CDR3 DNA sequence: TGTGCCAGCAGTTTAGCCCCGGGAGTCACTGGGGCCAACGTCCTGACTTTC. It yields the protein CASSLAPGVTGANVLTF.

This chain links TRBV6-5 with TRBJ2-7; 8 bases map to TRBD2. The V gene end was trimmed by 4 bases and the J gene end by 0 bases; junction bases not matched to a gene: 2. From germline, CDR1 is MNHEY and CDR2 SVGAGI. This CDR3 spans 14 amino acids. The CDR3 spells CASSWGLGSYEQYF. The CDR3, as DNA: TGTGCCAGCAGTTGGGGACTAGGCTCCTACGAGCAGTACTTC.

This chain links TRBV27 with TRBJ2-7; D perhaps matches TRBD2 (5 bases). This CDR3 is 14 amino acids long. CDR1 is MNHEY, CDR2 SMNVEV, per germline (reference sequence). V was pared by 0 bases and J by 0 bases, with 6 bases between. The CDR3 region has the DNA TGTGCCAGCAGTTTATCTCTAGCCTCCTACGAGCAGTACTTC. Translation: CASSLSLASYEQYF.

This rearrangement joins TRBV30 to TRBJ1-1, with D perhaps matching TRBD1 (6 bases). Trimming took 1 base from V and 5 from J, leaving 11 bases between them. Per the germline V gene, CDR1 is GTSNPN and CDR2 is SVGIG (reference sequence). The CDR3 contains 13 residues. The CDR3 DNA reads TGTGCCTGGAGTGGAGGGGGATGGACTGAAGCTTTCTTT. This encodes CAWSGGGWTEAFF.

V is TRBV15 and J is TRBJ2-1, with 7 bases aligning to TRBD2. V gave up 1 base and J gave up 2 bases; unmatched junction bases: 5. Germline CDR1 LNHNV, CDR2 YYDKDF (reference sequence). The CDR3 contains 16 residues. Here the CDR3 reads CATSRASGMTYNEQFF. The CDR3 nucleotides are TGTGCCACCAGCAGAGCTAGCGGAATGACCTACAATGAGCAGTTCTTC.

The chain couples TRBV13 to TRBJ2-1, with D possibly being TRBD1 (6 bases). The V gene's germline CDR1 is PRHDT and CDR2 FYEKMQ (reference sequence). This CDR3 spans 15 amino acids. The ends were cut back, 4 bases at V and 4 bases at J, with 14 bases in the middle. The CDR3 DNA reads as TGTGCCAGCAGCTCGAGGCTGACAGGTTACAATGAGCAGTTCTTC. Translation gives CASSSRLTGYNEQFF.

The chain is built from TRBV7-2 and TRBJ2-7; D possibly corresponds to TRBD2 (6 bases). CDR1 SGHTA and CDR2 FQGNSA come from the germline V gene. The CDR3 covers 14 residues. Between the trimmed V and J ends, which lost 4 bases and 2 bases, there was a span of 12 bases. The CDR3 bases are TGTGCCAGCAGCTACGGCGGGAACACCTACGAGCAGTACTTC. It specifies CASSYGGNTYEQYF.